This note documents a single TCR beta chain sequence. Its specificity is not known. Other DNA variants within this sample encode the same CDR3. The data belong to a study of Ad26.COV2.S vaccination and SARS-CoV-2 variants. General study results and limits: Analyses of TCR breadth and depth may have underestimated total T cell responses. Substantial post-vaccination breadth of spike-specific CD8+ and CD4+ T cell responses was reported.

Regarding treatment: about 20 received Ad26.COV2.S at low or high dose, single or two shots; about five received placebo; per-sample allocation not given. The samples date from day 63 after the first vaccine or placebo injection. Recruitment in Boston yielded a donor of adult age, 18-55 years. An Ad26 vector that expressed Wuhan-strain SARS-CoV-2 spike constituted the vaccine. This table comes from immunoSEQ multiplex PCR, and its TCRdb copy is limited to in-frame clones, with some not included. Seen here are nearly 400,000 clones, roughly 90% observed once, and the top ten hold 1.5% to 2%. CDR3 length: 13 residues. Germline V lookup: CDR1 SGHAT, CDR2 FQNNGV. V lost 0 bases, J lost 1 base, and 2 bases lay in between.

The specimen comprised peripheral blood, sampled in a trial of Ad26.COV2.S vaccine versus placebo. The chain employs TRBV11-2 and TRBJ2-3, with D hard to call. The TCR comes from a person aged 18-65 years who received the Ad26.COV2.S COVID-19 vaccine or a placebo. CDR3: CASSLERTDTQYF. CDR3 sequence (DNA): TGTGCCAGCAGCTTAGAGCGCACAGATACGCAGTATTTT. The full variable domain, completed using reference TRBV11-2 and TRBJ2-3, is EAGVAQSPRYKIIEKRQSVAFWCNPISGHATLYWYQQILGQGPKLLIQFQNNGVVDDSQLPKDRFSAERLKGVDSTLKIQPAKLEDSAVYLCASSLERTDTQYFGPGTRLTVL.